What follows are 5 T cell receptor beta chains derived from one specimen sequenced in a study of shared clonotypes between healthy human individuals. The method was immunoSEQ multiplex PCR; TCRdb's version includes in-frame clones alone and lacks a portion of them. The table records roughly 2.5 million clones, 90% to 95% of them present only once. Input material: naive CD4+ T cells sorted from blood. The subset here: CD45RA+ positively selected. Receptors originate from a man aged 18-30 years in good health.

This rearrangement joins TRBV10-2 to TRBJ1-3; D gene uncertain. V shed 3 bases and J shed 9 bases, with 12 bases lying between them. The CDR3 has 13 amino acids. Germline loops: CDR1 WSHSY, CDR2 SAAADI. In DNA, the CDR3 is TGCGCCAGCAGTGATACGGGGTTCGGCACCATATATTTT. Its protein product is CASSDTGFGTIYF.

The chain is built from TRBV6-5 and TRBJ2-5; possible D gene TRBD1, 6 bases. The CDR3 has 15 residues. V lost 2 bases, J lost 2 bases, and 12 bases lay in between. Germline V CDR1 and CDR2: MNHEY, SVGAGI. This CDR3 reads CASSYEGTLQETQYF. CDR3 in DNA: TGTGCCAGCAGTTACGAAGGGACACTTCAAGAGACCCAGTACTTC.

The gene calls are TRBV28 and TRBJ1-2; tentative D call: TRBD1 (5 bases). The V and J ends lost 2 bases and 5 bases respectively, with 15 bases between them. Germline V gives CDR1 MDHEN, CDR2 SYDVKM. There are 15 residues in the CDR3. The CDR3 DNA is TGTGCCAGCAGTTTAGGGCTGACAGCCGCTTATGGCTACACCTTC. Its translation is CASSLGLTAAYGYTF.

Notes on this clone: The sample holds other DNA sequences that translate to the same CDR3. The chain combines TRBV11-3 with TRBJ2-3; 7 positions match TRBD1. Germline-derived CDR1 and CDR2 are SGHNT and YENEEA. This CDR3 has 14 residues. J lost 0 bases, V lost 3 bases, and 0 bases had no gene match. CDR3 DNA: TGTGCCAGCAGCTTGGGACAGAGCACAGATACGCAGTATTTT. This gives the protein CASSLGQSTDTQYF. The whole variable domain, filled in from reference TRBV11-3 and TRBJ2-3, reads EAGVVQSPRYKIIEKKQPVAFWCNPISGHNTLYWYLQNLGQGPELLIRYENEEAVDDSQLPKDRFSAERLKGVDSTLKIQPAELGDSAVYLCASSLGQSTDTQYFGPGTRLTVL.

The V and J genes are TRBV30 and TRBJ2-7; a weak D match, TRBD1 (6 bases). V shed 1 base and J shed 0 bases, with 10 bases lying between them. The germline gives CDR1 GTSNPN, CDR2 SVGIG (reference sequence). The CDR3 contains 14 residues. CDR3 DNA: TGTGCCTGGAGTGAAGGGGGATCCTCCTACGAGCAGTACTTC. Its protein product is CAWSEGGSSYEQYF. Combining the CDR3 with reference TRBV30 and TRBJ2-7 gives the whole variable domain SQTIHQWPATLVQPVGSPLSLECTVEGTSNPNLYWYRQAAGRGLQLLFYSVGIGQISSEVPQNLSASRPQDRQFILSSKKLLLSDSGFYLCAWSEGGSSYEQYFGPGTRLTVT.